A selection of T cell receptor beta chains follows, all from one sample in a study of blood T cell repertoires in COVID-19. Some clones are missing from TCRdb's copy, which holds only in-frame ones; the method was immunoSEQ multiplex PCR. The sample includes about 270,000 clones, approximately 90% of them seen just once. Sequenced sample: PBMCs or T cells enriched from blood (not recorded which). These receptor sequences come from a man aged 35 to 55 who had been exposed to COVID-19. Each CDR3 is given with its conserved first and last residue. A D gene is named only where the DNA matches it firmly. A clone size is listed for some rows: how often the clone was seen (once, few, many), or a class if it is expanded.

DNA | CDR3 | J | size | V | D
TGTGCCAGCAGCCGAGGGGTGACTAGGGTTCAGCCCCAGCATTTT | CASSRGVTRVQPQHF | TRBJ1-5 | NA | TRBV5-8 | NA
TGTGCCAGCAGCCAAGATGAGAGGCAGGGGTCCTATGGCTACACCTTC | CASSQDERQGSYGYTF | TRBJ1-2 | NA | TRBV4-2 | NA
TGCGCCAGCAGCCTGGACATATCCTACGAGCAGTACTTC | CASSLDISYEQYF | TRBJ2-7 | NA | TRBV4-3 | NA
TGTGCCAGCAGCTCTCAGGGGTTCAATCAGCCCCAGCATTTT | CASSSQGFNQPQHF | TRBJ1-5 | NA | TRBV7-9 | NA
TGTGCCAGCAGCACGGGACAGCCCTACGAGCAGTACTTC | CASSTGQPYEQYF | TRBJ2-7 | NA | TRBV12-3/TRBV12-4 | TRBD1
TGTGCCAGCAGCTCCTCGGGAGGGTCCCCCCTTGAAAAACTGTTTTTT | CASSSSGGSPLEKLFF | TRBJ1-4 | NA | TRBV11-3 | NA
TGTGCCAGCTCGGGCGACAGTGGACAGCCCCAGCATTTT | CASSGDSGQPQHF | TRBJ1-5 | NA | TRBV18 | NA
TGTGCCAGCAGCTTTAGGCAGGGGACGCACAATGAGCAGTTCTTC | CASSFRQGTHNEQFF | TRBJ2-1 | few | TRBV7-9 | NA
TGTGCCAGCAGCTTAGGGGCAGGGGACACAGATACGCAGTATTTT | CASSLGAGDTDTQYF | TRBJ2-3 | once | TRBV11-2 | NA
TGCAGCGTGGAACCAGGGTGGCAGGAGACCCAGTACTTC | CSVEPGWQETQYF | TRBJ2-5 | NA | TRBV29-1 | NA
TGTGCCAGCAGCCAAGAACTAGCGGGAGCAGAGTACGAGCAGTACTTC | CASSQELAGAEYEQYF | TRBJ2-7 | NA | TRBV3-1/TRBV3-2 | TRBD2
TGCGCCAGCAGCTTGGTGGCAGGGGGTTCCTACGAGCAGTACTTC | CASSLVAGGSYEQYF | TRBJ2-7 | once | TRBV5-1 | TRBD1
TGTGCCAGTAGTGAGCCGGGACAAGCTCTCTATGGCTACACCTTC | CASSEPGQALYGYTF | TRBJ1-2 | NA | TRBV19 | NA
TGTGCCAGCAGCCAAGGACTAGCGGGAGTCTACGAGCAGTACTTC | CASSQGLAGVYEQYF | TRBJ2-7 | NA | TRBV14 | TRBD2
TGCGCCAGCAGTGACCCGGGACTAGGGGGTCTAGCGGGAGGTGGTGGTAATGAGCAGTTCTTC | CASSDPGLGGLAGGGGNEQFF | TRBJ2-1 | NA | TRBV10-2 | TRBD2
TGCGCCAGCAGCTTGGACAGGACCATGAACACTGAAGCTTTCTTT | CASSLDRTMNTEAFF | TRBJ1-1 | NA | TRBV5-1 | NA
TGTGCCAGCAGTCTCGACAGGCGTTATGGCTACACCTTC | CASSLDRRYGYTF | TRBJ1-2 | NA | TRBV11-2 | NA
TGTGCCAGCAGCCAAGGGGCCGGGACTAGGATTACAGATACGCAGTATTTT | CASSQGAGTRITDTQYF | TRBJ2-3 | once | TRBV4-2 | TRBD2
TGCGCCAGCAGCCAAGAATTAACAGCTTATATGAACACTGAAGCTTTCTTT | CASSQELTAYMNTEAFF | TRBJ1-1 | NA | TRBV4-3 | NA
TGTGCCAGCAGCCACAGGGATGTCTATGGCTACACCTTC | CASSHRDVYGYTF | TRBJ1-2 | NA | TRBV11-3 | NA
TGTGCCAGCAGCAAAGTCGTAGACGTCATAAACCAAACAGGTTATCTGCGCGAGCAGTACTTC | CASSKVVDVINQTGYLREQYF | TRBJ2-7 | NA | TRBV21-1 | NA
TGTGCCAGCAGATCACAGGAGATCGGCACCGGGGAGCTGTTTTTT | CASRSQEIGTGELFF | TRBJ2-2 | few | TRBV6-5 | NA
TGTGCCAGCAGCTTAGAAAGGGGGAACGAGCAGTACTTC | CASSLERGNEQYF | TRBJ2-7 | NA | TRBV7-9 | NA